This T cell receptor (beta chain) is drawn from a study of regulatory T cells in long-lasting Graves disease. Whole-study context: Patients with new Graves' disease had used antithyroid drugs below 3 months.

The V gene's germline CDR1 is SGHTA and CDR2 FQGNSA. CDR3 length: 15 residues. V dropped 5 bases and J dropped 3; count of bases not matched to a gene: 4. Building the TCR beta libraries relied on iRepertoire HTBI primers, and CDR3 regions underwent Arm-PCR. TCRdb analysed the multiplex PCR reads with MiXCR anew, one entry per CDR3 protein. This sample carries 450,000 to 500,000 distinct CDR3 sequences, 15% to 20% of them seen once, and the ten largest clones take 12%. Regarding time point: newly diagnosed GD, antithyroid drugs for less than 3 months. From RNA extracted from PBMCs, the TCR library was made. This clonotype was seen a handful of times. Separately, the same data were catalogued under a study of T cells in Graves' hyperthyroidism and ophthalmopathy.

The V call is TRBV7-2, the J call TRBJ1-6; 7 bases are shared with TRBD1. The input for sequencing was peripheral blood mononuclear cells (PBMCs), taken at new diagnosis, from a patient treated with antithyroid drugs. This sequence originates from a man aged 40-49 years with Graves disease. CDR3 nucleotide sequence: TGTGCCAGCAGCCCTGGGACAGTCTATAATTCACCCCTCCACTTT. Protein product: CASSPGTVYNSPLHF.